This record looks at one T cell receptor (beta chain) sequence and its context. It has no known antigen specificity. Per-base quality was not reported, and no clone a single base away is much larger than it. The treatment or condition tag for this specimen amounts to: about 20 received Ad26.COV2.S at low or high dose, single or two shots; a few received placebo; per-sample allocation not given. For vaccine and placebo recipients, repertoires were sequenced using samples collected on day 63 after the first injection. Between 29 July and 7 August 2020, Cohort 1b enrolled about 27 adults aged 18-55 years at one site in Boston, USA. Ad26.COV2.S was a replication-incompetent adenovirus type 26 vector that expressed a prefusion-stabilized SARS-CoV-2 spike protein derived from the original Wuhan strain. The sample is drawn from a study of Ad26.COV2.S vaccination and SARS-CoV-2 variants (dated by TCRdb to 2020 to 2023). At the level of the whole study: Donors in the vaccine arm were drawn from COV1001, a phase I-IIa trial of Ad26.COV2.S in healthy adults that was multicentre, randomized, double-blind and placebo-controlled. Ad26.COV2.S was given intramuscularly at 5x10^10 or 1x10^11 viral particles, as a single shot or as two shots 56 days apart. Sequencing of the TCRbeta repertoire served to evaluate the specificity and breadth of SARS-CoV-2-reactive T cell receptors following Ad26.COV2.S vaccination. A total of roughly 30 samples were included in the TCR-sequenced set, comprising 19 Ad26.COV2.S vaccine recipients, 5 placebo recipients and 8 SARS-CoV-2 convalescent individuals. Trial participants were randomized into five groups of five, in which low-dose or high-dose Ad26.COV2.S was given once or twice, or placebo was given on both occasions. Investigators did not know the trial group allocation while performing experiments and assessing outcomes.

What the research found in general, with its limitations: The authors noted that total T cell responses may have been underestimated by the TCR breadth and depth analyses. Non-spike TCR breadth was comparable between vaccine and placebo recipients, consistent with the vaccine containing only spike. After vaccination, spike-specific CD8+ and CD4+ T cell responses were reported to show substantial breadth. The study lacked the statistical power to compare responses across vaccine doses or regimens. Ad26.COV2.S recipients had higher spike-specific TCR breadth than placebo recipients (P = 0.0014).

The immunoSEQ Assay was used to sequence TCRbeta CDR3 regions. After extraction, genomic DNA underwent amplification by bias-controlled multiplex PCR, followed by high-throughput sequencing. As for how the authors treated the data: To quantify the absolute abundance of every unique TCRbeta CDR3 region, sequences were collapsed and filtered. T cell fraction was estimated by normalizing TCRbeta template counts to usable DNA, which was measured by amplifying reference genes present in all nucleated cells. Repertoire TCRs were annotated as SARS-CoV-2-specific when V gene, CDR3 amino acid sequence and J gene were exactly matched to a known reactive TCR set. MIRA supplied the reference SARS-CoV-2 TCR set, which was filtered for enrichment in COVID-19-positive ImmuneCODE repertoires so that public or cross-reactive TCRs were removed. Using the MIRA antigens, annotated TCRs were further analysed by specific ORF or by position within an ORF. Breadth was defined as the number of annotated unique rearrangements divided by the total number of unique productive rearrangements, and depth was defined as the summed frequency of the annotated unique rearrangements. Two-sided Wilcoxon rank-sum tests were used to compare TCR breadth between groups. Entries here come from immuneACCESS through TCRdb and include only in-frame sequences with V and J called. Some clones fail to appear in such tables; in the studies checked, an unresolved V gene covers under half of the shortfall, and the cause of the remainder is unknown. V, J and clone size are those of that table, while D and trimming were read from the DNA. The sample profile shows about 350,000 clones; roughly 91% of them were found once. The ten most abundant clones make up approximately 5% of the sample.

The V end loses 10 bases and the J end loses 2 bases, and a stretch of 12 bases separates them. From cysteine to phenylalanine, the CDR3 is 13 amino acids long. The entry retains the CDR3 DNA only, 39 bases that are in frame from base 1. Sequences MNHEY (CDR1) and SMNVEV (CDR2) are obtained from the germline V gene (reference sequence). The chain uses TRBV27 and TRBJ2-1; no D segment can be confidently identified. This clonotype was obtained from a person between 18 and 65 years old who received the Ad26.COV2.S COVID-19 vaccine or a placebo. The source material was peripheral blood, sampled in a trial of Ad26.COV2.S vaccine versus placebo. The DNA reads TGTGCCATCTCGGACGGACCCTACAATGAGCAGTTCTTC. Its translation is CAISDGPYNEQFF.